The 3 T cell receptor beta chains below all came from one sample that was sequenced in a study of cytotoxic CD8 clonotypes in ibrutinib-treated CLL. Generated by immunoSEQ multiplex PCR, the TCRdb table keeps only in-frame clones and is missing some. The repertoire has 110,000 to 150,000 clones, 79% of them found once; the top ten carry 10% to 15%. Sample: PBMCs, taken after 12 months of ibrutinib treatment. These receptors all stem from a human donor with chronic lymphocytic leukemia.

The V gene is TRBV9, the J gene TRBJ2-1; 8 bases align to TRBD2. The CDR3 has 15 residues. The V and J ends lost 2 bases and 0 bases, in that order; junction bases with no gene match: 1. Germline V gene lookup returns CDR1 SGDLS and CDR2 YYNGEE. The CDR3 nucleotides are TGTGCCAGCAGCGTTCGGGAGGGCTCCTACAATGAGCAGTTCTTC. Translated: CASSVREGSYNEQFF.

The chain links TRBV10-3 to TRBJ2-7, with TRBD1 as a possible D gene (5 bases). The V gene lost 2 bases and the J gene lost 3 bases, with 5 bases spanning the gap. There are 12 residues in the CDR3. Germline values: CDR1 ENHRY, CDR2 SYGVKD. In DNA, the CDR3 is TGTGCCATCAGTGAGGACAGCTACGAGCAGTACTTC. It translates to CAISEDSYEQYF.

The V and J genes are TRBV27 and TRBJ2-7; D is perhaps TRBD1 (5 bases). Trimming took 10 bases from V and 3 from J, leaving 16 bases between them. Germline values: CDR1 MNHEY, CDR2 SMNVEV (reference sequence). The CDR3 is made up of 13 amino acids. This CDR3 reads CATQQHTGYEQYF. The CDR3 coding sequence is TGTGCCACCCAACAACATACAGGCTACGAGCAGTACTTC.